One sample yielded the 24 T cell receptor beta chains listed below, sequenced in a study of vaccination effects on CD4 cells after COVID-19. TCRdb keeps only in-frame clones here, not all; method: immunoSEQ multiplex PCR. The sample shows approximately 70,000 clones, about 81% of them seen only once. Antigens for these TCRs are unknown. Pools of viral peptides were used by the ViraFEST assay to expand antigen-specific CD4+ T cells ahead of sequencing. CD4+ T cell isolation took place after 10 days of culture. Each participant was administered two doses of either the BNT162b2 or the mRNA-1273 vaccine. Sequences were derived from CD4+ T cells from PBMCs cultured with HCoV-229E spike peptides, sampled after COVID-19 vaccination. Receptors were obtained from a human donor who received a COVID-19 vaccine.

Here the CDR3 DNA reads TGTGCCAGCAGACAGGTCTCTGGAAACACCATATATTTT. Encoded protein: CASRQVSGNTIYF. This chain connects TRBV25-1 to TRBJ1-3, with D tentatively TRBD1 (5 bases). Germline-derived CDR1 and CDR2 are MGHDK and SYGVNS. The V and J ends lost 6 bases and 0 bases respectively, with 6 bases between them. CDR3 length equals 13 residues.

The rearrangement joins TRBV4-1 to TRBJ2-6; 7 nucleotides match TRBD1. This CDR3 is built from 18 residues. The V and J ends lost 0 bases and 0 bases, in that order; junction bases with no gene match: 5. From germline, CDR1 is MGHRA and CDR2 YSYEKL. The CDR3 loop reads CASSQEPGQTSGANVLTF. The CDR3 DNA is TGCGCCAGCAGCCAAGAGCCGGGACAGACCTCTGGGGCCAACGTCCTGACTTTC.

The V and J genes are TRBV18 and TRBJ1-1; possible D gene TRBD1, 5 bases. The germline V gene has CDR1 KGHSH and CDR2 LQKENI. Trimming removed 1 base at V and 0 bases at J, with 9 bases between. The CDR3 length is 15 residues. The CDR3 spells CASSPLTGLNTEAFF. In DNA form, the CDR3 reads TGTGCCAGCTCACCACTTACAGGACTGAACACTGAAGCTTTCTTT.

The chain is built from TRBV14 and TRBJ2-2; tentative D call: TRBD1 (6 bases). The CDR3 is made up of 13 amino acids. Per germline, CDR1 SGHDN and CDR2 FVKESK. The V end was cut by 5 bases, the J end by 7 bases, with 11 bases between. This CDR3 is CASSNRVHGELFF. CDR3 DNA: TGTGCCAGCAGCAACAGGGTCCACGGGGAGCTGTTTTTT.

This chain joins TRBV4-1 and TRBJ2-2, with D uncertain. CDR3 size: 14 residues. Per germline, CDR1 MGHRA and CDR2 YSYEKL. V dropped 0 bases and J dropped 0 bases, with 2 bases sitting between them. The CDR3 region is CASSQDPNTGELFF. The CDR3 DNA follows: TGCGCCAGCAGCCAAGACCCGAACACCGGGGAGCTGTTTTTT.

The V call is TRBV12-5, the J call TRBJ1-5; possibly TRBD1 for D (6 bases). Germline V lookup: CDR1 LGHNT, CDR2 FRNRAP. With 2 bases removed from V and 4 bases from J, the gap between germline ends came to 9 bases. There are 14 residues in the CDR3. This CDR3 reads CASGLTGLNQPQHF. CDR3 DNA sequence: TGTGCTAGTGGTTTGACAGGGTTGAATCAGCCCCAGCATTTT.

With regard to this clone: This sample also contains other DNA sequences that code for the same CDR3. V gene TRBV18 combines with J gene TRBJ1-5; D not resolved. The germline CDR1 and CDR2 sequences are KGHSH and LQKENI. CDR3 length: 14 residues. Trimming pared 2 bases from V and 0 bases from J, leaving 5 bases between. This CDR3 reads CASSPNYSNQPQHF. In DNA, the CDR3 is TGTGCCAGCTCACCAAACTATAGCAATCAGCCCCAGCATTTT.

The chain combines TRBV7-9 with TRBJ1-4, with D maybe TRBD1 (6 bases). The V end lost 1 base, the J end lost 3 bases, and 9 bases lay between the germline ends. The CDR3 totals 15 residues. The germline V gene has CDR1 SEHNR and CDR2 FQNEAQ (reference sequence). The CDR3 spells CASSLVGASNEKLFF. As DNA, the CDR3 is TGTGCCAGCAGCTTAGTGGGGGCCTCTAATGAAAAACTGTTTTTT.

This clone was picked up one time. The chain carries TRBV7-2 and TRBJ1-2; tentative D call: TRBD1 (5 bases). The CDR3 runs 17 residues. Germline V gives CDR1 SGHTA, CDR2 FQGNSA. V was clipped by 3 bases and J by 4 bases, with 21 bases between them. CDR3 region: CASSLTPKADTPYGYTF. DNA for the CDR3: TGTGCCAGCAGCTTGACCCCGAAGGCGGACACCCCCTATGGCTACACCTTC.

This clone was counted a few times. The CDR3 bases are TGCGCCAGCAGCTTGCTCGATGGGACAGTAAGGAACACTGAAGCTTTCTTT. Translating gives CASSLLDGTVRNTEAFF. This chain uses TRBV5-1 with TRBJ1-1; the match to TRBD1 covers 7 bases. There are 17 residues in the CDR3. V gave up 1 base and J gave up 1 base; unmatched junction bases: 10. Per the germline V gene, CDR1 is SGHRS and CDR2 is YFSETQ.

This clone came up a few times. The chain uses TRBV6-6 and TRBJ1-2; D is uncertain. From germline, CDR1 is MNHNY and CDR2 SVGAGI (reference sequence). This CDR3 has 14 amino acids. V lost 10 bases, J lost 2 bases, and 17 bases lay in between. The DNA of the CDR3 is TGTGCCATCCACCAGTGGTCAGGCAACTATGGCTACACCTTC. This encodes CAIHQWSGNYGYTF.

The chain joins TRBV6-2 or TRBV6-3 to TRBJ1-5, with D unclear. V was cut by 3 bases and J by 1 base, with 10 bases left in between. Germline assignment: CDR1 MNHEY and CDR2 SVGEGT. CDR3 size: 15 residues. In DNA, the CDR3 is TGTGCCAGCAGTTATAGAGAAGCAAGCAATCAGCCCCAGCATTTT. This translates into CASSYREASNQPQHF.

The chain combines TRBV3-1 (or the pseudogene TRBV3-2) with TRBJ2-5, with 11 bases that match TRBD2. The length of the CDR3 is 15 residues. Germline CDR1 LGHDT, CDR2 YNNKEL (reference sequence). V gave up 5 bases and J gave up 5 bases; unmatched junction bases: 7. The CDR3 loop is CASSFGTSGVETQYF. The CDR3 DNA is TGTGCCAGCAGCTTCGGGACTAGCGGTGTGGAGACCCAGTACTTC.

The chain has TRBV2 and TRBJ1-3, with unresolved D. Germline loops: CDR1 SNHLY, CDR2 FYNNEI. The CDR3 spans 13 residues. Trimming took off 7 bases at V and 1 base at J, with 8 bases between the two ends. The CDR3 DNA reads TGTGCCAGCAAGAGGGAGTCTGGAAACACCATATATTTT. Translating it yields CASKRESGNTIYF.

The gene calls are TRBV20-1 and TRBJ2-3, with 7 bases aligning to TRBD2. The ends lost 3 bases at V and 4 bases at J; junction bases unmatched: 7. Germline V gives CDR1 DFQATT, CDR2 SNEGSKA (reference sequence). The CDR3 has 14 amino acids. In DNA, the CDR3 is TGCAGTGCTAGTTTAGCGGGCTCGGCAGATACGCAGTATTTT. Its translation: CSASLAGSADTQYF.

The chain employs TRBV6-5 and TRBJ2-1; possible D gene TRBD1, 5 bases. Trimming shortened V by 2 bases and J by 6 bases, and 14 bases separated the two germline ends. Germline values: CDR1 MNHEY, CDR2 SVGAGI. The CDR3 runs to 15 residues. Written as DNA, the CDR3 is TGTGCCAGCAGTTACGGCCGGGCAGGGATCAATGAGCAGTTCTTC. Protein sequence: CASSYGRAGINEQFF.

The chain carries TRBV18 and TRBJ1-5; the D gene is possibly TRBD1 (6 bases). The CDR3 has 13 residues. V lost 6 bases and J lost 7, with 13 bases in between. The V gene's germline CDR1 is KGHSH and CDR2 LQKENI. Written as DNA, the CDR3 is TGTGCCAGCTCCACACAGGGTGACCAGCCCCAGCATTTT. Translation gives CASSTQGDQPQHF.

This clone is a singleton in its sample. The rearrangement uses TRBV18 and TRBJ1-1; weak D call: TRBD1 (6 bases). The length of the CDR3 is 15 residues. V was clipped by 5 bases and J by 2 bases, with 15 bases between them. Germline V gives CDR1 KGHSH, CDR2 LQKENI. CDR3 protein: CASSAGGFSNTEAFF. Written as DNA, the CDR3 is TGTGCCAGCTCAGCCGGGGGCTTCAGTAACACTGAAGCTTTCTTT.

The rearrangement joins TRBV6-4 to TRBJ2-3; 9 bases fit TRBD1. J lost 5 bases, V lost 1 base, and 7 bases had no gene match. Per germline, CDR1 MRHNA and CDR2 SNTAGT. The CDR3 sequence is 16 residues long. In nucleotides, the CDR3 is TGTGCCAGCAGTGACTTTTTCAGACAGGGGGGAGATACGCAGTATTTT. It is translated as CASSDFFRQGGDTQYF.

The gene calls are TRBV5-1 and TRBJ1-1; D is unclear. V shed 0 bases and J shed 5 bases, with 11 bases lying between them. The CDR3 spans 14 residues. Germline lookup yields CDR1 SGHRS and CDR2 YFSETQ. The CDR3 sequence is CASSLGVAKTEAFF. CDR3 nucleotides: TGCGCCAGCAGCTTGGGAGTCGCGAAGACTGAAGCTTTCTTT.

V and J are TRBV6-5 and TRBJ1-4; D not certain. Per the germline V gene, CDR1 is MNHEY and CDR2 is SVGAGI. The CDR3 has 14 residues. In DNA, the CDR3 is TGTGCATCTGTTGGGTGGTCTCTCAATGAAAAACTGTTTTTT. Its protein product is CASVGWSLNEKLFF.

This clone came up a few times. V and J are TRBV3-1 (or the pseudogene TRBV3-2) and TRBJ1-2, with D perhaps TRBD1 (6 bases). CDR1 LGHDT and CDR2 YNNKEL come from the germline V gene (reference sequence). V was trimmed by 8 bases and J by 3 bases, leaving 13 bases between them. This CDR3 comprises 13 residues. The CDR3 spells CASGHRDDYGYTF. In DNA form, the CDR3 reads TGTGCCAGCGGTCACAGGGACGACTATGGCTACACCTTC.

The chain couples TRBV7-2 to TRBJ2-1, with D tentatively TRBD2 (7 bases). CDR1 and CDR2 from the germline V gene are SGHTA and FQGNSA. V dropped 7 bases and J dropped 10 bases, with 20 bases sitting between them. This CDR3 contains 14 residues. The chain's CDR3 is CASTPVGGAREQFF. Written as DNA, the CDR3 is TGTGCCAGCACCCCAGTGGGGGGGGCTAGAGAGCAGTTCTTC.

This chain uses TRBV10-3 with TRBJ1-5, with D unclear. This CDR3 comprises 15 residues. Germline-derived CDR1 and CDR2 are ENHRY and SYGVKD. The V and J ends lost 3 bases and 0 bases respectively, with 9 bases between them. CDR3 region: CAISEGINSNQPQHF. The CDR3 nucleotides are TGTGCCATCAGTGAAGGGATTAATAGCAATCAGCCCCAGCATTTT.